One sample yielded the 23 T cell receptor beta chains listed below, sequenced in a study of T cells in Graves' hyperthyroidism and ophthalmopathy. Authors of the study amplified TCR beta CDR3 regions from RNA transcripts. RT-PCR in the first round (using the HTBI primer set) targeted the TCR CDR3. TCRdb fed the multiplex PCR reads into MiXCR, producing one record per CDR3 protein. This table holds a few hundred thousand distinct CDR3 sequences, approximately 18% found once. The sequenced sample was blood. Receptors originate from a young man with Graves' ophthalmopathy.

A remark on this clonotype: Just one base apart from a much larger clone, this may be a read error. The J gene is TRBJ2-5, the V gene TRBV5-1; 8 bases fit TRBD1. Germline V lookup: CDR1 SGHRS, CDR2 YFSETQ. The ends lost 4 bases at V and 1 base at J; junction bases unmatched: 3. CDR3 size: 14 residues. The CDR3 DNA sequence: TGCGCCAGCAGCGAGGGACAGGTCCAAGAGACCCAGTACTTC. It yields the protein CASSEGQVQETQYF.

J is TRBJ2-7 and V is TRBV6-1, with a tentative D call TRBD1 (5 bases). This CDR3 spans 12 amino acids. V lost 3 bases and J lost 7, with 10 bases in between. CDR1 and CDR2 (germline): MNHNS, SASEGT. The CDR3: CASSEGRREQYF. The DNA of the CDR3 is TGTGCCAGCAGTGAGGGGCGGCGGGAGCAGTACTTC.

This clonotype showed up just a few times. V is TRBV4-3 and J is TRBJ2-7; D uncertain. Trimming shortened V by 2 bases and J by 1 base, and 9 bases separated the two germline ends. This CDR3 contains 14 residues. CDR1 is LGHNA, CDR2 YSLEER, per germline. The CDR3 DNA follows: TGCGCCAGCAGCCAACCGTTAGAGTCCTACGAGCAGTACTTC. Translating it yields CASSQPLESYEQYF.

The chain carries TRBV7-9 and TRBJ2-2; D may be TRBD1 or TRBD2 (6 bases each). Per germline, CDR1 SEHNR and CDR2 FQNEAQ (reference sequence). V was pared by 4 bases and J by 7 bases, with 22 bases between. The CDR3 spans 17 residues. CDR3 nucleotide sequence: TGTGCCAGCAGCTCCGCCGGCCAGGGGACTTTTGGCGGGGAGCTGTTTTTT. Amino acid sequence: CASSSAGQGTFGGELFF.

This sequence joins TRBV10-3 and TRBJ1-3; perhaps TRBD1 as D (5 bases). The V end lost 6 bases, the J end lost 0 bases, and 12 bases lay between the germline ends. This CDR3 has 15 residues. CDR1 and CDR2 (germline): ENHRY, SYGVKD. For the CDR3, the DNA is TGTGCCATCAGCGACACAGGTTCCTCTGGAAACACCATATATTTT. This sequence encodes CAISDTGSSGNTIYF.

The chain links TRBV15 to TRBJ2-1; D unresolved. This CDR3 has 14 residues. CDR1 is LNHNV and CDR2 is YYDKDF in the germline V gene (reference sequence). The V end lost 4 bases, the J end lost 9 bases, and 16 bases lay between the germline ends. In DNA form, the CDR3 reads TGTGCCACCAGCACAAGCGATACGATTCCTGAGCAGTTCTTC. Translation: CATSTSDTIPEQFF.

This clonotype was found many times. The chain carries TRBV5-1 and TRBJ1-1; 11 bases line up with TRBD1. Germline-derived CDR1 and CDR2 are SGHRS and YFSETQ. V was pared by 4 bases and J by 2 bases, with 13 bases of the junction left unmatched. The CDR3 contains 18 residues. CDR3 amino acids: CASSVYRDRGEENTEAFF. The CDR3 DNA reads TGCGCCAGCAGCGTCTACCGGGACAGGGGGGAGGAAAACACTGAAGCTTTCTTT.

The chain recombines TRBV3-1 with TRBJ1-1, with D possibly TRBD1 on 5 matching bases. V dropped 4 bases and J dropped 0 bases, with 15 bases sitting between them. CDR3 size: 16 residues. The germline V gene has CDR1 LGHDT and CDR2 YNNKEL (reference sequence). The CDR3 DNA reads TGTGCCAGCAGCCGCTCTGGGGCAGGGATGAACACTGAAGCTTTCTTT. This gives the protein CASSRSGAGMNTEAFF.

The V call is TRBV11-2, the J call TRBJ2-1; D is perhaps TRBD1 or TRBD2 (6 bases each). The V end was cut by 5 bases, the J end by 9 bases, with 17 bases between. Germline CDR1 is SGHAT and CDR2 is FQNNGV. The CDR3 spans 14 residues. CDR3 loop: CASSPRGGPVEQFF. The DNA for the CDR3 is TGTGCCAGCAGCCCCCGAGGGGGGCCGGTTGAGCAGTTCTTC. The full variable domain, with the rest looked up from reference TRBV11-2 and TRBJ2-1, is EAGVAQSPRYKIIEKRQSVAFWCNPISGHATLYWYQQILGQGPKLLIQFQNNGVVDDSQLPKDRFSAERLKGVDSTLKIQPAKLEDSAVYLCASSPRGGPVEQFFGPGTRLTVL.

The chain employs TRBV4-2 and TRBJ2-5; unclear D gene. Germline V CDR1 and CDR2: LGHNA, YNFKEQ. CDR3 length equals 18 residues. Trimming removed 4 bases at V and 4 bases at J, with 25 bases between. The CDR3 DNA reads as TGTGCCAGCAGCCTAGGGCAGGATGTGACCGGGTGGGGAGAGACCCAGTACTTC. It is translated as CASSLGQDVTGWGETQYF.

This clonotype showed up just a few times. The chain couples TRBV19 to TRBJ2-7; D perhaps matches TRBD1 (5 bases). The germline V gene encodes CDR1 LNHDA and CDR2 SQIVND (reference sequence). The CDR3 covers 14 residues. V lost 6 bases, J lost 0 bases, and 12 bases lay in between. CDR3 DNA sequence: TGTGCCAGTAGCCCCCAGGGCAGCTCCTACGAGCAGTACTTC. It encodes CASSPQGSSYEQYF.

This clonotype was seen many times. This chain joins TRBV7-9 and TRBJ2-1; 7 positions match TRBD2. V gave up 7 bases and J gave up 2 bases; unmatched junction bases: 8. CDR3 length: 15 residues. The V gene's germline CDR1 is SEHNR and CDR2 FQNEAQ (reference sequence). The CDR3 DNA reads TGTGCCAGCATGACGGGGGGTAACCCCTACAATGAGCAGTTCTTC. Translating it yields CASMTGGNPYNEQFF.

This clonotype was seen repeatedly, ten times or more. CDR3: CASSVYQETQYF. The CDR3 DNA follows: TGTGCCAGCAGCGTATACCAAGAGACCCAGTACTTC. The genes are TRBV5-8 and TRBJ2-5; no reliable D call. Germline V gene lookup returns CDR1 SGHTS and CDR2 YDEGEE. The V end was cut by 4 bases, the J end by 0 bases, with 4 bases between. There are 12 residues in the CDR3.

This clonotype was found many times. V is TRBV10-3 and J is TRBJ1-1, with D possibly TRBD1 on 5 matching bases. Per the germline V gene, CDR1 is ENHRY and CDR2 is SYGVKD. The CDR3 length is 15 residues. The V end was cut by 0 bases, the J end by 2 bases, with 10 bases between. The CDR3 is CAISESGGDNTEAFF. CDR3 DNA sequence: TGTGCCATCAGTGAGTCGGGGGGAGACAACACTGAAGCTTTCTTT.

This clonotype was counted at least ten times. The chain couples TRBV18 to TRBJ2-1; possible D gene TRBD2, 5 bases. Trimming stripped 2 bases from V and 5 bases from J, with 7 bases between. Germline CDR1 and CDR2: KGHSH and LQKENI. This CDR3 spans 13 amino acids. The CDR3 sequence is CASSPVEDNEQFF. CDR3 nucleotides: TGTGCCAGCTCACCAGTGGAGGACAATGAGCAGTTCTTC.

The rearrangement joins TRBV20-1 to TRBJ2-7; D ambiguous. This CDR3 is 11 amino acids long. CDR1 is DFQATT, CDR2 SNEGSKA, per germline (reference sequence). Trimming removed 2 bases from V and 4 bases from J, with 6 bases in between. CDR3 sequence: CSARRRYEQYF. The CDR3 DNA reads as TGCAGTGCTAGAAGACGGTACGAGCAGTACTTC.

V and J are TRBV9 and TRBJ1-1; the D gene is possibly TRBD1 (5 bases). The V gene lost 4 bases and the J gene lost 4 bases, with 17 bases spanning the gap. The CDR3 totals 15 residues. Germline V lookup: CDR1 SGDLS, CDR2 YYNGEE. The CDR3 nucleotides are TGTGCCAGCAGCCACCGGTTTGGGGCGAGCACTGAAGCTTTCTTT. Its translation is CASSHRFGASTEAFF.

In this sample, this clonotype turned up many times. The chain carries TRBV12-3 or TRBV12-4 and TRBJ1-1, with D uncertain. The CDR3 runs to 13 residues. Deletions cut 1 base from V and 12 bases from J, with 15 bases between. Written as DNA, the CDR3 is TGTGCCAGCAGTTTAGTCATCTTTAGGCGATCTTTCTTT. Translated, it gives CASSLVIFRRSFF.

This clonotype was counted between two and nine times. This sequence joins TRBV6-1 and TRBJ2-1; 10 bases match TRBD2. Germline trimming cut 6 bases from V and 7 bases from J; bases unmatched to any gene: 6. Germline loops: CDR1 MNHNS, CDR2 SASEGT. The CDR3 is 14 residues long. CDR3 amino acids: CASRSGGAINEQFF. The CDR3 DNA is TGTGCCAGCAGAAGCGGGGGGGCCATTAATGAGCAGTTCTTC.

The V and J genes are TRBV12-3 or TRBV12-4 and TRBJ1-5; the D is unclear. Trimming removed 5 bases from V and 3 bases from J, with 11 bases in between. This CDR3 spans 14 amino acids. This CDR3 reads CASSLGLINQPQHF. CDR3 bases: TGTGCCAGCAGTCTAGGACTGATCAATCAGCCCCAGCATTTT.

The chain is built from TRBV7-7 and TRBJ2-5; D might be TRBD2 (5 bases). CDR3 size: 13 residues. The V gene lost 8 bases and the J gene lost 5 bases, with 15 bases spanning the gap. Germline values: CDR1 SSHAT, CDR2 FNYEAQ (reference sequence). Here the CDR3 DNA reads TGTGCCAGCCTACCCGGAGGTGGCGAGACCCAGTACTTC. It translates to CASLPGGGETQYF.

The CDR3 sequence: CASRVSGGTDTQYF. The CDR3 coding sequence is TGTGCCAGTAGAGTCAGCGGGGGGACAGATACGCAGTATTTT. The chain couples TRBV19 to TRBJ2-3; 9 positions match TRBD2. The V and J ends lost 6 bases and 3 bases, in that order; junction bases with no gene match: 4. In germline, CDR1 is LNHDA, CDR2 SQIVND (reference sequence). This CDR3 spans 14 amino acids.

The chain recombines TRBV6-1 with TRBJ1-3; tentatively, D is TRBD1 (5 bases). Trimming pared 6 bases from V and 2 bases from J, leaving 11 bases between. In germline, CDR1 is MNHNS, CDR2 SASEGT. The CDR3 extends over 14 amino acids. As DNA, the CDR3 is TGTGCCAGCAGCCGGGACTTCGCTGGAAACACCATATATTTT. Its protein is CASSRDFAGNTIYF.